Below are 26 T cell receptor beta chains sequenced from a single sample in a study of T cells in Graves' hyperthyroidism and ophthalmopathy (dated by TCRdb to between 2018 and 2021). Libraries were prepared through multiplex PCR. The instrument given in TCRdb is Illumina HiSeq 2000. TCR beta CDR3 regions were amplified from RNA transcripts. The TCR CDR3 was subjected to a first round of RT-PCR using the HTBI primer set and the Qiagen OneStep RT-PCR kit. TCRdb reprocessing: public reads trimmed at Q25 with fastp, clones called with MiXCR, in-frame beta chains kept. Under each unique CDR3 protein, matching rows form one entry showing the most common genes and DNA. Present in this sample are hundreds of thousands of distinct CDR3 sequences, 30% to 40% of which were seen just once. The ten top clones hold around 30% of the sample. Sequenced material: blood. The receptors derive from a woman in her 40s with Graves' hyperthyroidism.

This clonotype was detected ten times or more. The chain links TRBV10-3 to TRBJ2-7, with 7 bases matching TRBD1. The V gene end was trimmed by 1 base and the J gene end by 2 bases; junction bases not matched to a gene: 8. The CDR3 is 16 residues long. Germline CDR1 is ENHRY and CDR2 is SYGVKD. CDR3 in amino acids: CAISELWGQGAYEQYF. As DNA, the CDR3 is TGTGCCATCAGTGAGTTATGGGGGCAGGGGGCCTACGAGCAGTACTTC.

This clonotype was recorded many times. The V call is TRBV12-3 or TRBV12-4, the J call TRBJ1-5; D unclear. V lost 2 bases, J lost 7 bases, and 9 bases lay in between. The CDR3 sequence is 13 residues long. CDR3 in DNA: TGTGCCAGCAGTTTAAGTGAGAAGCAGCCCCAGCATTTT. This encodes CASSLSEKQPQHF.

The rearrangement links TRBV2 to TRBJ1-4; a weak D match, TRBD1 (5 bases). This CDR3 comprises 12 residues. In germline, CDR1 is SNHLY, CDR2 FYNNEI. V lost 8 bases and J 8 bases, leaving 12 bases between the germline ends. The CDR3 region has the DNA TGTGCCAGCCGCAGGGAGGACGAAAAACTGTTTTTT. Amino acids: CASRREDEKLFF.

On this clonotype: A much bigger clone sits one base away, suggesting this may be a read error. The chain uses TRBV7-9 and TRBJ2-5, with 9 bases lining up with TRBD1. The J segment lost 13 bases and the V segment lost 7 bases, leaving 13 bases of the junction unmatched. The CDR3 length is 13 residues. From germline, CDR1 is SEHNR and CDR2 FQNEAQ (reference sequence). The CDR3 region is CASTQTGGGERYF. As DNA, the CDR3 is TGTGCCAGCACACAAACAGGGGGCGGCGAGCGGTACTTC.

Worth noting for this clonotype: A junction end diverges from the germline sequence, so it may reflect a read error. V gene TRBV7-2 combines with J gene TRBJ2-3, with D unresolved. There are 13 residues in the CDR3. Germline V gives CDR1 SGHTA, CDR2 FQGNSA. CDR3: CACSSTSTDTQYF. The CDR3 DNA sequence: TGTGCCTGCAGCTCAACCAGCACAGATACGCAGTATTTT. The whole variable domain, filled in from reference TRBV7-2 and TRBJ2-3, reads GAGVSQSPSNKVTEKGKDVELRCDPISGHTALYWYRQSLGQGLEFLIYFQGNSAPDKSGLPSDRFSAERTGGSVSTLTIQRTQQEDSAVYLCACSSTSTDTQYFGPGTRLTVL.

In this sample, this clonotype turned up a few times. Germline and junction disagree at one end, which may indicate a read error. The chain recombines TRBV5-4 with TRBJ1-5; tentative D call: TRBD1 (5 bases). Germline V CDR1 and CDR2: SGHNT, YYREEE (reference sequence). CDR3 size: 15 residues. The CDR3 bases are TGTGCCAGCAGCCCCGGGGGGACCGGCAATCAACCCCAGCATTTT. Encoded protein: CASSPGGTGNQPQHF.

This clonotype was detected many times. The chain uses TRBV7-9 and TRBJ2-7; D may correspond to TRBD1 or TRBD2 (6 bases each). CDR1 is SEHNR and CDR2 is FQNEAQ in the germline V gene (reference sequence). The V end lost 4 bases, the J end lost 7 bases, and 17 bases lay between the germline ends. The CDR3 runs to 14 residues. Written as DNA, the CDR3 is TGTGCCAGCAGCTGGGATATGGGGGGCGGGGAGCAGTACTTC. This gives the protein CASSWDMGGGEQYF.

This clonotype occurred a few times. The chain recombines TRBV12-3 or TRBV12-4 with TRBJ1-5; a possible D gene is TRBD1 (6 bases). This CDR3 has 15 amino acids. The ends were cut back, 8 bases at V and 5 bases at J, with 19 bases in the middle. CDR3 bases: TGTGCCAGCTCTATCCCGGGGGCGAAGGATCAGCCCCAGCATTTT. Protein sequence: CASSIPGAKDQPQHF.

A word on this clonotype: Just one base apart from a much larger clone, this may be a read error. This sequence joins TRBV7-2 and TRBJ2-5; TRBD2 aligns across 7 bases. The V gene's germline CDR1 is SGHTA and CDR2 FQGNSA. The CDR3 loop spans 17 amino acids. J gave up 3 bases and V 2 bases, and 12 bases lay outside the gene matches. CDR3 in amino acids: CASSLRRWAGVEETQYF. CDR3 DNA: TGTGCCAGCAGCTTAAGGAGGTGGGCGGGAGTGGAAGAGACCCAGTACTTC.

This chain joins TRBV15 and TRBJ1-1; D possibly corresponds to TRBD1 (5 bases). Germline V gene lookup returns CDR1 LNHNV and CDR2 YYDKDF (reference sequence). The length of the CDR3 is 16 residues. Between the trimmed V and J ends, which lost 5 bases and 8 bases, there was a span of 24 bases. In nucleotides, the CDR3 is TGTGCCACCAGCCCCGCCAGTTTATCGGGACCGCGCGAAGCTTTCTTT. Translated, it gives CATSPASLSGPREAFF.

V and J are TRBV12-3 or TRBV12-4 and TRBJ2-7, with 8 positions matching TRBD2. The J call may be wrong; the DNA end is better matched by TRBJ2-1. This CDR3 contains 15 residues. CDR3 region: CASSFGLARGNEQFF. DNA for the CDR3: TGTGCCAGCAGCTTTGGACTAGCTCGTGGCAATGAGCAGTTCTTC.

A word on this clonotype: An end of the junction does not agree with germline; a read error may underlie this. This chain connects TRBV7-3 to TRBJ1-5, with a possible D match to TRBD1 (6 bases). The CDR3 contains 13 residues. Germline CDR1 is SGHTA and CDR2 is FQGTGA. The CDR3 region is CASSRQGHEPQHF. The DNA of the CDR3 is TGCGCCAGCAGCCGGCAGGGACACGAGCCCCAGCATTTT.

About this clonotype itself: At one end, the junction sequence differs from germline, possibly due to a read error. V is TRBV7-3 and J is TRBJ1-1; D is ambiguous. Germline loops: CDR1 SGHTA, CDR2 FQGTGA. The CDR3 extends over 13 amino acids. The CDR3 reads CVSSVHPNTEAFF. The CDR3 DNA follows: TGTGTCAGCAGCGTTCACCCGAACACTGAGGCTTTCTTT.

V is TRBV7-9 and J is TRBJ2-7; 9 bases align to TRBD1. The germline V gene encodes CDR1 SEHNR and CDR2 FQNEAQ (reference sequence). The CDR3 extends over 14 amino acids. Losses at the gene ends were 5 bases for V and 3 bases for J; bases not matched to a gene: 5. The CDR3 protein is CASSATGGFYEQYF. The CDR3 DNA sequence: TGTGCCAGCAGCGCGACAGGGGGGTTCTACGAGCAGTACTTC.

This chain links TRBV19 with TRBJ1-2, with a weak D call TRBD1 (6 bases). V was pared by 3 bases and J by 5 bases, with 16 bases between. The V gene's germline CDR1 is LNHDA and CDR2 SQIVND (reference sequence). This CDR3 has 15 amino acids. In nucleotides, the CDR3 is TGTGCCAGTAGTATGGCGGGGGGCCCTTCTTATGGCTACACCTTC. Protein sequence: CASSMAGGPSYGYTF.

The genes are TRBV10-3 and TRBJ2-5; D is undetermined. Germline V CDR1 and CDR2: ENHRY, SYGVKD. Trimming left V 7 bases short and J 3 bases short, with 15 bases between. This CDR3 is built from 14 residues. The CDR3 DNA is TGTGCCATCATGTTGGGCCCCCAGAAAGAGACCCAGTACTTC. Its protein product is CAIMLGPQKETQYF.

J is TRBJ2-7 and V is TRBV7-2, with TRBD2 identical over 13 bases. Trimming at V came to 5 bases and at J to 3 bases, leaving 7 bases not matched to a gene. CDR3 length: 16 residues. Germline values: CDR1 SGHTA, CDR2 FQGNSA. The CDR3: CASSPTGTSGIYEQYF. Written as DNA, the CDR3 is TGTGCCAGCAGCCCCACCGGGACTAGCGGGATCTACGAGCAGTACTTC.

The chain recombines TRBV20-1 with TRBJ2-7; the D is unclear. The V gene lost 0 bases and the J gene lost 4 bases, with 10 bases spanning the gap. Germline V gene data show CDR1 as DFQATT and CDR2 as SNEGSKA (reference sequence). This CDR3 comprises 13 residues. CDR3 sequence (DNA): TGCAGTGCTAGAGATTCGGCTGGATACGAGCAGTACTTC. Amino acids: CSARDSAGYEQYF.

This clonotype came up a few times. At one boundary the junction diverges from the germline segment, which might be a read error. The chain recombines TRBV10-3 with TRBJ2-2; possibly TRBD1 for D (5 bases). This CDR3 has 15 residues. Germline V lookup: CDR1 ENHRY, CDR2 SYGVKD. CDR3 residues: CASSYRQVITGELFF. CDR3 DNA sequence: TGTGCCAGCAGTTACAGGCAGGTGATCACCGGGGAGCTGTTTTTT.

This clonotype was seen a handful of times. The chain joins TRBV2 to TRBJ2-2; D is unclear. CDR1 SNHLY and CDR2 FYNNEI come from the germline V gene. The CDR3 loop spans 12 amino acids. Trimming stripped 7 bases from V and 5 bases from J, with 8 bases between. CDR3 loop: CASNVVTGELFF. The DNA for the CDR3 is TGTGCCAGCAACGTCGTAACCGGGGAGCTGTTTTTT.

This clonotype was seen just once. This chain links TRBV24-1 with TRBJ2-5; TRBD1 agrees at 7 bases. Germline V CDR1 and CDR2: KGHDR, SFDVKD. V trimming: 3 bases; J trimming: 1 base; junction bases outside the gene matches: 7. This CDR3 region has 16 residues. CDR3 in amino acids: CATSDTGTVSQETQYF. CDR3 in DNA: TGTGCCACCAGTGATACCGGGACAGTATCCCAAGAGACCCAGTACTTC.

This sequence joins TRBV7-9 and TRBJ2-7; 8 bases are a match to TRBD1. Trimming removed 5 bases from V and 7 bases from J; junction bases left unmatched: 13. The germline CDR1 and CDR2 sequences are SEHNR and FQNEAQ (reference sequence). The CDR3 is made up of 15 amino acids. The CDR3 nucleotides are TGTGCCAGCAGCCAAGATAATCAGGGGGCAAATGAGCAGTACTTC. This gives the protein CASSQDNQGANEQYF.

This chain uses TRBV3-1 with TRBJ1-1, with 7 bases that match TRBD1. Looked up from germline, CDR1 is LGHDT and CDR2 is YNNKEL (reference sequence). The CDR3 spans 16 residues. V shed 2 bases and J 4 bases; nucleotides not matched to a gene: 10. The CDR3 region is CASSQIDRDPRTEAFF. The CDR3 bases are TGTGCCAGCAGCCAAATCGACAGGGACCCTCGCACTGAAGCTTTCTTT.

This clonotype turned up a few times. The chain has TRBV7-2 and TRBJ2-2, with 8 bases fitting TRBD2. The V gene's germline CDR1 is SGHTA and CDR2 FQGNSA. There are 16 residues in the CDR3. With 7 bases clipped from V and 3 bases from J, the junction kept 10 bases outside the gene matches. The CDR3 region has the DNA TGTGCCAGCATCCAAGCAGCGGGAGACTACACCGGGGAGCTGTTTTTT. This translates into CASIQAAGDYTGELFF.

Turning to this clonotype: The junction differs from germline at one of its ends, possibly a read error. The chain employs TRBV7-9 and TRBJ2-7, with 8 positions matching TRBD1. The CDR3 is 15 amino acids. Germline CDR1 and CDR2: SEHNR and FQNEAQ (reference sequence). The CDR3: CASSQPRDRNYEQYF. The CDR3 bases are TGCGCCAGCAGCCAACCCCGGGACAGGAACTACGAGCAGTACTTC.

This clonotype was seen ten or more times. This sequence joins TRBV19 and TRBJ1-2, with 12 positions matching TRBD1. Germline CDR1 LNHDA, CDR2 SQIVND (reference sequence). After removal of 5 bases from V and 7 bases from J, the junction contained 8 bases not matched to a gene. This CDR3 has 15 residues. Written as DNA, the CDR3 is TGTGCCAGTAGTTCACTACCGGGACAGGGGGCTGGCTACACCTTC. Translated, it gives CASSSLPGQGAGYTF.